The next 12 T cell receptor beta chains were all read from a single sample in a study of cytomegalovirus exposure and HLA in healthy donors. Clones were sequenced by immunoSEQ multiplex PCR, and TCRdb holds only the in-frame ones, with some missing. In the table there are about 130,000 clones, 85% to 90% of which are singletons. Sequenced input: PBMCs. The receptors come from a woman aged 18-29 years in good health and CMV-seropositive.

The chain has TRBV6-5 and TRBJ1-6; D gene ambiguous. Germline V gene data show CDR1 as MNHEY and CDR2 as SVGAGI. Between the trimmed V and J ends, which lost 4 bases and 1 base, there was a span of 8 bases. The CDR3 consists of 15 residues. CDR3 sequence (DNA): TGTGCCAGCAGTTTTGAGGGATCCTATAATTCACCCCTCCACTTT. It yields the protein CASSFEGSYNSPLHF.

This chain joins TRBV19 and TRBJ1-2; the match to TRBD1 covers 7 bases. After removal of 5 bases from V and 3 bases from J, the junction contained 3 bases not matched to a gene. In germline, CDR1 is LNHDA, CDR2 SQIVND (reference sequence). The CDR3 is 13 amino acids. CDR3 nucleotide sequence: TGTGCCAGTAGTCCCGGGACAGACTATGGCTACACCTTC. It encodes CASSPGTDYGYTF.

V and J are TRBV9 and TRBJ2-7; weak D call: TRBD2 (5 bases). Trimming left V 0 bases short and J 2 bases short, with 12 bases between. Germline values: CDR1 SGDLS, CDR2 YYNGEE. The CDR3 consists of 15 residues. CDR3 nucleotides: TGTGCCAGCAGCGTAGGAGTAAGCGGAACCTACGAGCAGTACTTC. Translated: CASSVGVSGTYEQYF.

This chain links TRBV28 with TRBJ2-7, with TRBD1 as a possible D gene (5 bases). V was shortened by 7 bases and J by 3 bases, with 25 bases between the two germline ends. Germline assignment: CDR1 MDHEN and CDR2 SYDVKM. The CDR3 consists of 17 residues. CDR3 sequence reads: CASTPRGRVLVGYEQYF. CDR3 bases: TGTGCCAGCACCCCAAGGGGCAGGGTGTTGGTCGGCTACGAGCAGTACTTC.

The gene calls are TRBV29-1 and TRBJ2-3; TRBD2 matches at 9 bases. The CDR3 is made up of 16 amino acids. Germline CDR1 is SQVTM and CDR2 is ANQGSEA. V was pared by 7 bases and J by 2 bases, with 13 bases of the junction left unmatched. In nucleotides, the CDR3 is TGCAGCGCTGAGCGGGCGGGGGGGCGAGTCACAGATACGCAGTATTTT. Protein product: CSAERAGGRVTDTQYF.

This clone was seen a handful of times. V usage is TRBV14 and J usage is TRBJ1-2, with 10 nucleotides matching TRBD1. With 5 bases clipped from V and 4 bases from J, the junction kept 7 bases outside the gene matches. Germline V gives CDR1 SGHDN, CDR2 FVKESK. The CDR3 totals 15 residues. CDR3 DNA sequence: TGTGCCAGCAGCACTCGGACAGGGGGGTTCTATGGCTACACCTTC. It is translated as CASSTRTGGFYGYTF.

The chain has TRBV4-1 and TRBJ1-1; D unresolved. Per the germline V gene, CDR1 is MGHRA and CDR2 is YSYEKL. The CDR3 has 15 amino acids. Trimming removed 4 bases from V and 0 bases from J, with 12 bases in between. CDR3 coding DNA: TGCGCCAGCAGCCCCCGGGGTCACTTGAACACTGAAGCTTTCTTT. Translating it yields CASSPRGHLNTEAFF.

The chain has TRBV10-2 and TRBJ2-5; 10 bases map to TRBD2. J was trimmed by 5 bases and V by 5 bases; bases with no gene match: 8. The CDR3 loop spans 15 amino acids. Germline V CDR1 and CDR2: WSHSY, SAAADI. CDR3 residues: CASSPSGGAVETQYF. In DNA, the CDR3 is TGCGCCAGCAGTCCGAGCGGGGGGGCCGTGGAGACCCAGTACTTC.

The chain links TRBV27 to TRBJ1-3; tentatively, D is TRBD1 (6 bases). The length of the CDR3 is 15 residues. V gave up 5 bases and J gave up 0 bases, with 11 bases separating them. Germline V lookup: CDR1 MNHEY, CDR2 SMNVEV (reference sequence). CDR3 in DNA: TGTGCCAGCAGTGTGACAGGTGGCTCTGGAAACACCATATATTTT. As protein: CASSVTGGSGNTIYF.

The gene calls are TRBV19 and TRBJ1-1; maybe TRBD1 (5 bases). Germline CDR1 is LNHDA and CDR2 is SQIVND (reference sequence). CDR3 length equals 13 residues. V lost 3 bases and J 1 base, leaving 6 bases between the germline ends. The CDR3 coding sequence is TGTGCCAGTAGTATCCAGGGGAACACTGAAGCTTTCTTT. Its protein is CASSIQGNTEAFF.

There are a few counts of this clone. The V and J genes are TRBV6-1 and TRBJ1-2, with D possibly matching TRBD1 (6 bases). V was trimmed by 8 bases and J by 4 bases, leaving 17 bases between them. This CDR3 comprises 14 residues. Germline V CDR1 and CDR2: MNHNS, SASEGT. DNA for the CDR3: TGTGCCAGCGCAAGAGGGGGAGAAATCTATGGCTACACCTTC. This encodes CASARGGEIYGYTF.

The chain has TRBV27 and TRBJ2-1; 11 nucleotides align to TRBD2. The CDR3 sequence is 15 residues long. V was clipped by 3 bases and J by 8 bases; unmatched bases: 6. Looked up from germline, CDR1 is MNHEY and CDR2 is SMNVEV (reference sequence). CDR3 sequence: CASSFSGGAVHEQFF. The CDR3 DNA reads TGTGCCAGCAGTTTTAGCGGGGGGGCCGTCCATGAGCAGTTCTTC.